Below, 32 T cell receptor beta chains from the same sample are listed, as sequenced in a study of regulatory T cells in long-lasting Graves disease. The sample's time point: newly diagnosed GD, antithyroid drugs for less than 3 months. Making the TCR library involved RNA that had been extracted from PBMCs. In building TCR beta libraries, iRepertoire HTBI primers were used together with Arm-PCR of CDR3 regions. TCRdb passed the multiplex PCR reads through MiXCR, listing each CDR3 protein once. Seen here are a few hundred thousand distinct CDR3 sequences, roughly 15% observed once, and the top ten hold 7.8%. These same data were also listed under a study on T cells in Graves' hyperthyroidism and ophthalmopathy.

The sample consisted of peripheral blood mononuclear cells (PBMCs), taken at new diagnosis, from a patient treated with antithyroid drugs. These receptors all stem from a woman in her thirties or forties with Graves disease.

This clonotype was seen repeatedly, ten times or more. In DNA form, the CDR3 reads TGTGCCAGCAGTTTATCGCCGGAAGAGAGCTCCTATAATTCACCCCTCCACTTT. Amino acids: CASSLSPEESSYNSPLHF. This chain uses TRBV28 with TRBJ1-6; no firm D call. The CDR3 has 18 amino acids. V shed 1 base and J shed 0 bases, with 13 bases lying between them. CDR1 is MDHEN, CDR2 SYDVKM, per germline.

This clonotype was found a few times. The chain has TRBV27 and TRBJ2-5; D perhaps matches TRBD1 (5 bases). The CDR3 loop spans 15 amino acids. V lost 5 bases and J lost 0, with 13 bases in between. From germline, CDR1 is MNHEY and CDR2 SMNVEV (reference sequence). In nucleotides, the CDR3 is TGTGCCAGCAGTCAACAAACAGGCCACCAAGAGACCCAGTACTTC. Residues: CASSQQTGHQETQYF.

The sample holds many counts of this clonotype. V is TRBV7-8 and J is TRBJ2-3; D remains unclear. The CDR3 consists of 13 residues. The germline CDR1 and CDR2 sequences are SGHVS and FQNEAQ. V lost 6 bases to trimming and J lost 4 bases, with 11 bases between them. The CDR3 loop reads CASSLTGADTQYF. CDR3 sequence (DNA): TGTGCCAGCAGTTTAACCGGCGCAGATACGCAGTATTTT. The full variable domain, its missing parts supplied by reference TRBV7-8 and TRBJ2-3, is GAGVSQSPRYKVAKRGQDVALRCDPISGHVSLFWYQQALGQGPEFLTYFQNEAQLDKSGLPSDRFFAERPEGSVSTLKIQRTQQEDSAVYLCASSLTGADTQYFGPGTRLTVL.

The V call is TRBV19, the J call TRBJ2-7; D gene unclear. The CDR3 sequence is 15 residues long. Between the trimmed V and J ends, which lost 3 bases and 3 bases, there was a span of 15 bases. The germline V gene encodes CDR1 LNHDA and CDR2 SQIVND (reference sequence). The CDR3 nucleotides are TGTGCCAGTAGTATTGGCAGGTTGCCTCACTACGAGCAGTACTTC. Its protein product is CASSIGRLPHYEQYF.

This clonotype was detected a few times. This chain joins TRBV7-9 and TRBJ1-1; D is uncertain. The CDR3 extends over 15 amino acids. V was trimmed by 5 bases and J by 0 bases, leaving 13 bases between them. Looked up from germline, CDR1 is SEHNR and CDR2 is FQNEAQ (reference sequence). In nucleotides, the CDR3 is TGTGCCAGCAGCAGAGGCGAGGGCTTGAACACTGAAGCTTTCTTT. It is translated as CASSRGEGLNTEAFF. The complete variable domain, with remaining parts taken from reference TRBV7-9 and TRBJ1-1, reads DTGVSQNPRHKITKRGQNVTFRCDPISEHNRLYWYRQTLGQGPEFLTYFQNEAQLEKSRLLSDRFSAERPKGSFSTLEIQRTEQGDSAMYLCASSRGEGLNTEAFFGQGTRLTVV.

This clonotype was detected ten times or more. The chain carries TRBV30 and TRBJ1-4; D possibly corresponds to TRBD1 (5 bases). Trimming removed 0 bases at V and 6 bases at J, with 8 bases between. CDR3 length: 13 residues. Germline-derived CDR1 and CDR2 are GTSNPN and SVGIG (reference sequence). CDR3 DNA sequence: TGTGCCTGGAGTGTACTGGGGGATGAAAAACTGTTTTTT. Residues: CAWSVLGDEKLFF.

This clonotype was seen repeatedly, ten times or more. This chain uses TRBV10-3 with TRBJ2-1, with 12 positions matching TRBD2. V gave up 5 bases and J gave up 0 bases; unmatched junction bases: 5. This CDR3 comprises 17 residues. CDR1 and CDR2 (germline): ENHRY, SYGVKD. CDR3 in amino acids: CAISLQTSGSSYNEQFF. Here the CDR3 DNA reads TGTGCCATCAGTCTACAGACTAGCGGGAGCTCCTACAATGAGCAGTTCTTC.

This clonotype has more than one count but fewer than ten. This chain links TRBV2 with TRBJ2-5, with D perhaps TRBD1 or TRBD2 (6 bases each). The DNA end lines up better with TRBJ2-1; the J call may be wrong. Germline V lookup: CDR1 SNHLY, CDR2 FYNNEI. The CDR3 has 13 amino acids. The CDR3 loop reads CAGGRDIRNEQFF. CDR3 nucleotides: TGTGCCGGCGGGCGGGACATCCGGAATGAGCAGTTCTTC.

This clonotype was picked up a small number of times. The chain employs TRBV5-5 and TRBJ2-1; 9 bases align to TRBD1. Losses at the gene ends were 3 bases for V and 9 bases for J; bases not matched to a gene: 4. Germline V CDR1 and CDR2: SGHKS, YYEKEE (reference sequence). This CDR3 has 13 amino acids. DNA of the CDR3: TGTGCCAGCAGCTGGACAGGGGTCGGTGAGCAGTTCTTC. As protein: CASSWTGVGEQFF.

With regard to this clonotype: A much larger clone lies one base from this, so it may be a read error. This sequence joins TRBV7-9 and TRBJ2-1, with TRBD1 identical over 7 bases. CDR1 is SEHNR, CDR2 FQNEAQ, per germline (reference sequence). The length of the CDR3 is 15 residues. Trimming took 11 bases from V and 6 from J; bases not matched to a gene: 16. The CDR3 DNA sequence: TGTGCCGGCACCCCAGACAGGGAAGGCGGCAATGAGCAGTTCTTC. It codes for CAGTPDREGGNEQFF.

This clonotype was picked up many times. V gene TRBV18 combines with J gene TRBJ2-1; possibly TRBD1 for D (7 bases). Between the trimmed V and J ends, which lost 3 bases and 9 bases, there was a span of 12 bases. The CDR3 is 13 residues long. Germline CDR1 is KGHSH and CDR2 is LQKENI. CDR3: CASSPRQGGEQFF. DNA of the CDR3: TGTGCCAGCTCACCGCGACAGGGAGGTGAGCAGTTCTTC.

The rearrangement uses TRBV29-1 and TRBJ2-7; 9 positions agree with TRBD2. The CDR3 consists of 13 residues. V was pared by 6 bases and J by 3 bases, with 6 bases of the junction left unmatched. Germline CDR1 is SQVTM and CDR2 is ANQGSEA. The CDR3 region is CSVPGLANYEQYF. The CDR3 DNA reads as TGCAGCGTACCGGGACTAGCTAACTACGAGCAGTACTTC.

This clonotype was counted a single time. This chain uses TRBV19 with TRBJ1-5, with D uncertain. In germline, CDR1 is LNHDA, CDR2 SQIVND (reference sequence). This CDR3 spans 16 amino acids. The germline V and J ends were trimmed by 6 bases and 1 base, with 16 bases remaining between them. CDR3 coding DNA: TGTGCCAGTAGCTTATGGGTTAGTGGGAGCAATCAGCCCCAGCATTTT. Translating it yields CASSLWVSGSNQPQHF. The full variable domain, rest sourced from reference TRBV19 and TRBJ1-5, is DGGITQSPKYLFRKEGQNVTLSCEQNLNHDAMYWYRQDPGQGLRLIYYSQIVNDFQKGDIAEGYSVSREKKESFPLTVTSAQKNPTAFYLCASSLWVSGSNQPQHFGDGTRLSIL.

This clonotype has at least ten counts. V gene TRBV28 combines with J gene TRBJ2-5; D is possibly TRBD1 or TRBD2 (5 bases each). From germline, CDR1 is MDHEN and CDR2 SYDVKM. V gave up 2 bases and J gave up 5 bases, with 12 bases separating them. The CDR3 extends over 14 amino acids. The CDR3 bases are TGTGCCAGCAGTTTAAAGGGTTGGGGGGAGACCCAGTACTTC. Translating it yields CASSLKGWGETQYF. Together with reference TRBV28 and TRBJ2-5, the CDR3 gives the full variable domain: DVKVTQSSRYLVKRTGEKVFLECVQDMDHENMFWYRQDPGLGLRLIYFSYDVKMKEKGDIPEGYSVSREKKERFSLILESASTNQTSMYLCASSLKGWGETQYFGPGTRLLVL.

The CDR3, as DNA: TGCGCCAGCAGCTGGGGGACTAGCGAGAACAATGAGCAGTTCTTC. Protein sequence: CASSWGTSENNEQFF. V is TRBV5-1 and J is TRBJ2-1, with 10 bases matching TRBD2. CDR3 length equals 15 residues. Per the germline V gene, CDR1 is SGHRS and CDR2 is YFSETQ. Trimming at V came to 3 bases and at J to 5 bases, leaving 5 bases not matched to a gene.

This clonotype was picked up many times. The chain carries TRBV7-9 and TRBJ2-3, with D perhaps matching TRBD1 (6 bases). This CDR3 is 15 amino acids long. V lost 3 bases to trimming and J lost 2 bases, with 12 bases between them. Germline-derived CDR1 and CDR2 are SEHNR and FQNEAQ (reference sequence). CDR3 residues: CASSLDSGFTDTQYF. In DNA form, the CDR3 reads TGTGCCAGCAGCTTGGACAGCGGCTTCACAGATACGCAGTATTTT.

This clonotype was seen at least ten times. This chain links TRBV12-3 or TRBV12-4 with TRBJ1-5; D gene uncertain. Trimming left V 3 bases short and J 0 bases short, with 9 bases between. CDR3 length: 15 amino acids. CDR3 DNA sequence: TGTGCCAGCAGTTTGAGGGAGCATAGCAATCAGCCCCAGCATTTT. Protein product: CASSLREHSNQPQHF.

This clonotype was detected many times. The V call is TRBV2, the J call TRBJ2-7, with D perhaps TRBD2 (5 bases). Germline CDR1 reads SNHLY; CDR2 reads FYNNEI. V gave up 3 bases and J gave up 4 bases, with 10 bases separating them. The CDR3 extends over 13 amino acids. CDR3 sequence: CASSDRGSYEQYF. CDR3 sequence (DNA): TGTGCCAGCAGTGATCGCGGGTCGTACGAGCAGTACTTC.

On this clonotype itself: Mismatch with germline at one junction end may stem from a read error. V gene TRBV28 combines with J gene TRBJ2-1, with TRBD1 matching 7 bases. From germline, CDR1 is MDHEN and CDR2 SYDVKM. This CDR3 has 13 amino acids. The CDR3 region has the DNA TGTACCAGCAGAAAGACAGGGCGAAATGAGCAGTTCTTC. This gives the protein CTSRKTGRNEQFF.

CDR3 sequence reads: CASSPTGASDRPQHF. DNA of the CDR3: TGTGCCAGCAGTCCGACGGGAGCTAGCGATCGGCCCCAGCATTTT. V gene TRBV27 combines with J gene TRBJ1-5; D unresolved. V was trimmed by 5 bases and J by 9 bases, leaving 20 bases between them. Germline V gene lookup returns CDR1 MNHEY and CDR2 SMNVEV (reference sequence). This CDR3 has 15 amino acids.

The rearrangement links TRBV2 to TRBJ2-3, with 12 positions matching TRBD2. V shed 6 bases and J 6 bases; nucleotides not matched to a gene: 7. Per germline, CDR1 SNHLY and CDR2 FYNNEI. The CDR3 covers 15 residues. The CDR3 DNA is TGTGCCAGCAGGGAGACTAGCGGGAGAACCGATACGCAGTATTTT. It specifies CASRETSGRTDTQYF.

This clonotype was counted ten times or more. The chain recombines TRBV6-1 with TRBJ2-6; tentatively, D is TRBD1 (6 bases). The length of the CDR3 is 17 residues. Between the trimmed V and J ends, which lost 5 bases and 1 base, there was a span of 15 bases. The germline CDR1 and CDR2 sequences are MNHNS and SASEGT. CDR3 loop: CASSPTGFRSGANVLTF. The CDR3 nucleotides are TGTGCCAGCAGTCCAACAGGGTTTCGATCTGGGGCCAACGTCCTGACTTTC.

This clonotype has only a few counts. J is TRBJ2-7 and V is TRBV11-2; 7 bases are a match to TRBD2. CDR1 is SGHAT and CDR2 is FQNNGV in the germline V gene. Trimming cost V 5 bases and J 4 bases; bases outside gene matches: 14. This CDR3 has 16 amino acids. CDR3 sequence (DNA): TGTGCCAGCAGCAAGTGGGGGATGCGGGGGTTGTACGAGCAGTACGTC. Its protein product is CASSKWGMRGLYEQYV.

The CDR3 sequence: CASRKGTDEQFF. Written as DNA, the CDR3 is TGTGCCAGCAGAAAGGGGACAGATGAGCAGTTCTTC. The V and J genes are TRBV2 and TRBJ2-1; TRBD1 aligns across 7 bases. Germline loops: CDR1 SNHLY, CDR2 FYNNEI. The CDR3 spans 12 residues. The ends lost 6 bases at V and 8 bases at J; junction bases unmatched: 4.

This clonotype was counted between two and nine times. The gene calls are TRBV5-1 and TRBJ1-3; D is possibly TRBD1 (6 bases). The germline V and J ends were trimmed by 2 bases and 2 bases, with 8 bases remaining between them. Germline V gene lookup returns CDR1 SGHRS and CDR2 YFSETQ. This CDR3 has 14 amino acids. CDR3 protein: CASSFGTPGNTIYF. The CDR3, as DNA: TGCGCCAGCAGCTTCGGGACACCTGGAAACACCATATATTTT.

Only a few counts were recorded for this clonotype. The chain is built from TRBV29-1 and TRBJ2-4, with TRBD1 matching over 8 bases. Germline loops: CDR1 SQVTM, CDR2 ANQGSEA. The CDR3 consists of 15 residues. V lost 5 bases and J lost 2; bases outside the gene matches: 8. CDR3 coding DNA: TGCAGCGTTCAAGTACAGGGGGGACCCAAAAACATTCAGTACTTC. Translation: CSVQVQGGPKNIQYF.

About this clonotype itself: This likely traces to a read error, being one base from a far larger clone. The J gene is TRBJ2-3, the V gene TRBV7-3, with D possibly TRBD1 on 5 matching bases. The CDR3 runs to 16 residues. Germline-derived CDR1 and CDR2 are SGHTA and FQGTGA. The CDR3 DNA reads as TGTGCCGGCAGCTTATATGGCAGGACAAACACAGATACGCAGTATTTT. As protein: CAGSLYGRTNTDTQYF.

This clonotype was picked up a small number of times. Mismatch with germline at one junction end may stem from a read error. The chain's CDR3 is CASNPGNANYSYTF. CDR3 DNA: TGTGCCAGCAATCCAGGAAATGCTAACTATAGCTACACCTTC. The rearrangement joins TRBV7-9 to TRBJ1-2, with D hard to call. The CDR3 sequence is 14 residues long. Germline loops: CDR1 SEHNR, CDR2 FQNEAQ (reference sequence).

Turning to this clonotype: A far larger clone lies a single base away; this is likely a read error. The CDR3 DNA is TGTGCCAGCGGCTTAGATCAGGGTCCCCCGGCCCTCCACTTT. Translated, it gives CASGLDQGPPALHF. The chain links TRBV11-3 to TRBJ1-6; possible D gene TRBD1, 5 bases. Looked up from germline, CDR1 is SGHNT and CDR2 is YENEEA. The CDR3 contains 14 residues.

Ten or more counts support this clonotype. This chain links TRBV7-9 with TRBJ2-5; D gene ambiguous. Trimming left V 2 bases short and J 2 bases short, with 9 bases between. Germline loops: CDR1 SEHNR, CDR2 FQNEAQ (reference sequence). The CDR3 length is 14 residues. The CDR3 region is CASSLRLGQETQYF. In DNA form, the CDR3 reads TGTGCCAGCAGCTTAAGACTGGGGCAAGAGACCCAGTACTTC.

J is TRBJ2-1 and V is TRBV4-1, with 8 bases fitting TRBD2. The CDR3 totals 15 residues. Germline V lookup: CDR1 MGHRA, CDR2 YSYEKL. With 1 base clipped from V and 8 bases from J, the junction kept 7 bases outside the gene matches. CDR3 sequence: CASSQAGTSGDEQFF. CDR3 in DNA: TGCGCCAGCAGCCAAGCCGGGACTAGTGGTGATGAGCAGTTCTTC.

This clonotype was observed many times. The chain joins TRBV11-1 to TRBJ2-7, with D unclear. Germline V gene lookup returns CDR1 SGHAT and CDR2 FQDESV (reference sequence). The CDR3 consists of 15 residues. The V end was cut by 3 bases, the J end by 0 bases, with 12 bases between. The CDR3 reads CASSLMGLSSYEQYF. The CDR3 nucleotides read TGTGCCAGCAGCTTGATGGGCCTTAGCTCCTACGAGCAGTACTTC. Based on the CDR3 plus reference TRBV11-1 and TRBJ2-7, the full variable domain is EAEVAQSPRYKITEKSQAVAFWCDPISGHATLYWYRQILGQGPELLVQFQDESVVDDSQLPKDRFSAERLKGVDSTLKIQPAELGDSAMYLCASSLMGLSSYEQYFGPGTRLTVT.